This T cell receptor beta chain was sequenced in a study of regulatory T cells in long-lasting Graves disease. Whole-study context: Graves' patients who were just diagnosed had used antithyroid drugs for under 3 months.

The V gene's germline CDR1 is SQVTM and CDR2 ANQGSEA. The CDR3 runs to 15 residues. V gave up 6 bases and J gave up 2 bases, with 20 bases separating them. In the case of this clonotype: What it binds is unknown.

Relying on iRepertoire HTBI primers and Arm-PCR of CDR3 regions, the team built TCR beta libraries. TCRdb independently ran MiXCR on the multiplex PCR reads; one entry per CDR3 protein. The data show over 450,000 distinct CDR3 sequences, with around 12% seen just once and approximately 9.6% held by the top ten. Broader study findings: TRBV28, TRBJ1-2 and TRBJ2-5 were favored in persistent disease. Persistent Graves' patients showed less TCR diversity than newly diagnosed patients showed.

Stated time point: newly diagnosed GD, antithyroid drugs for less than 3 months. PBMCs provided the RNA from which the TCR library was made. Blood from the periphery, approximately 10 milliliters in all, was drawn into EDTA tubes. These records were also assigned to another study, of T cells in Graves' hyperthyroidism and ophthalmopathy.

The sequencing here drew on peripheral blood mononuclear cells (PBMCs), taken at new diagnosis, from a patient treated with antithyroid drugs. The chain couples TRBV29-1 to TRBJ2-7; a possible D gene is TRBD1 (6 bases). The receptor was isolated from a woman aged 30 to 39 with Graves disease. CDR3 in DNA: TGCAGCGTGGACGGGATGGCAGGGGACCCCTACGAGCAGTACTTC. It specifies CSVDGMAGDPYEQYF.